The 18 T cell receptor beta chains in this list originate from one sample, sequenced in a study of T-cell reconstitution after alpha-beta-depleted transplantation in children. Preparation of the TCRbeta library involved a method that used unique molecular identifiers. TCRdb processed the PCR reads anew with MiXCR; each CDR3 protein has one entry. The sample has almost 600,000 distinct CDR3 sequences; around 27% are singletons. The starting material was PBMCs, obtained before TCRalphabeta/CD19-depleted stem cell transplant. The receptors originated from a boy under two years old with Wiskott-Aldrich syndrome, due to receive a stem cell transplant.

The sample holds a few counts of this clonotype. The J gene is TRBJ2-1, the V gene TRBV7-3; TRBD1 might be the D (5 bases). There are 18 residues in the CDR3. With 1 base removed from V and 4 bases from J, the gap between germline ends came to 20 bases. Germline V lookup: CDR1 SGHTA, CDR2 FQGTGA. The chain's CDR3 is CASSLIPSGAGYYNEQFF. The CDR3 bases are TGTGCCAGCAGCTTAATCCCCTCAGGCGCAGGGTATTACAATGAGCAGTTCTTC.

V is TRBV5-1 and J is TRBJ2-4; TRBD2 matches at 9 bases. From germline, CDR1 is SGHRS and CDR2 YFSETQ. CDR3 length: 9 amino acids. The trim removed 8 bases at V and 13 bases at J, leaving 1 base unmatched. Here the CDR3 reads CARAGGQYF. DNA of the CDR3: TGCGCCAGGGCGGGAGGGCAGTACTTC.

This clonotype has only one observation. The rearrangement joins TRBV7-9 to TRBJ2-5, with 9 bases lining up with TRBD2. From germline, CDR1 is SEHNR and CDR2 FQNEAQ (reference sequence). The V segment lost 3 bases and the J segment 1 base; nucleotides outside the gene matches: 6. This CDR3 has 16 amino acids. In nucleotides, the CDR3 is TGTGCCAGCAGCTTCACTAGCGGGCTGGGCCAAGAGACCCAGTACTTC. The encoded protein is CASSFTSGLGQETQYF. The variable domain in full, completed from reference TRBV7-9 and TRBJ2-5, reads DTGVSQNPRHKITKRGQNVTFRCDPISEHNRLYWYRQTLGQGPEFLTYFQNEAQLEKSRLLSDRFSAERPKGSFSTLEIQRTEQGDSAMYLCASSFTSGLGQETQYFGPGTRLLVL.

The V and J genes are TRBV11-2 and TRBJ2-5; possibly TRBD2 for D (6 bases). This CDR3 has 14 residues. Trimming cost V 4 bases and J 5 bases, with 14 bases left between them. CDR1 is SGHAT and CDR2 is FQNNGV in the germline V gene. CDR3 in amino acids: CASSSLDSGETQYF. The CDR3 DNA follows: TGTGCCAGCAGCTCCCTAGACAGCGGGGAGACCCAGTACTTC.

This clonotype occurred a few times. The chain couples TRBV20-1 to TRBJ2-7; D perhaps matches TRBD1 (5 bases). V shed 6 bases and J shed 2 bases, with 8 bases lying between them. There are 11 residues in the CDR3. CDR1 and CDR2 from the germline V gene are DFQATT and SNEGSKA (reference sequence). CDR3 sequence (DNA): TGCAGTGCCGAAGGGGCCTACGAGCAGTACTTC. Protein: CSAEGAYEQYF.

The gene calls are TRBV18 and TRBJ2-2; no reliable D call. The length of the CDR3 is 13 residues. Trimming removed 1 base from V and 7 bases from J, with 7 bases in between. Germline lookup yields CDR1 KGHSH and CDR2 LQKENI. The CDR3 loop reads CASSPLGYGELFF. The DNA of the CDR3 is TGTGCCAGCTCACCACTGGGATACGGGGAGCTGTTTTTT.

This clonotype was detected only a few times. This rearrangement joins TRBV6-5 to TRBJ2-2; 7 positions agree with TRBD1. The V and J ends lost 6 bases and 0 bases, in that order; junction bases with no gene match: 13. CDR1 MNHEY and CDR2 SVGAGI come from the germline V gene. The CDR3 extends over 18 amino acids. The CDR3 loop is CASSPDNRQGPNTGELFF. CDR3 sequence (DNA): TGTGCCAGCAGCCCTGACAATAGACAGGGCCCGAACACCGGGGAGCTGTTTTTT.

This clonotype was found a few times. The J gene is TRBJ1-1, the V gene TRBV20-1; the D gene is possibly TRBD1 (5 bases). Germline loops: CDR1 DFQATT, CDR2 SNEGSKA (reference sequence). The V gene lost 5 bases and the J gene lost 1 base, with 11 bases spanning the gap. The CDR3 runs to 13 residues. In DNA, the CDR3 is TGCAGTGCTCTGACAGATGGGAACACTGAAGCTTTCTTT. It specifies CSALTDGNTEAFF.

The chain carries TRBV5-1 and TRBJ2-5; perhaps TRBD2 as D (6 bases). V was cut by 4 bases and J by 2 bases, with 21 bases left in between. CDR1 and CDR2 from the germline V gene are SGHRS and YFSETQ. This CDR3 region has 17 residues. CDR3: CASSTGGGWFLQETQYF. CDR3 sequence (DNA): TGCGCCAGCAGCACTGGAGGAGGGTGGTTCCTTCAAGAGACCCAGTACTTC.

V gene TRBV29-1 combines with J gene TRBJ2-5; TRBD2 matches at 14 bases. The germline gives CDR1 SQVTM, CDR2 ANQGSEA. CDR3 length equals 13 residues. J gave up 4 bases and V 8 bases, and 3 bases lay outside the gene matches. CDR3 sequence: CSYGLAGGETQYF. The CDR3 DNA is TGCAGCTACGGACTAGCGGGAGGAGAGACCCAGTACTTC.

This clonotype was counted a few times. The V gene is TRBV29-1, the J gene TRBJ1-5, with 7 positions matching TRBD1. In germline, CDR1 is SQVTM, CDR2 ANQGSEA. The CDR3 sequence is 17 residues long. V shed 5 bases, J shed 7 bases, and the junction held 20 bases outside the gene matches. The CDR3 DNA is TGCAGCGTTTTTCGACAGGGCAGATCATTACTGCGGCAGCCCCAGCATTTT. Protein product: CSVFRQGRSLLRQPQHF.

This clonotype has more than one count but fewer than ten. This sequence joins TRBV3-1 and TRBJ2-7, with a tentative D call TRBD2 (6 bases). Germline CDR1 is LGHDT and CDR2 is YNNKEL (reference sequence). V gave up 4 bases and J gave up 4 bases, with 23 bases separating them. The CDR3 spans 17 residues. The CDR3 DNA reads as TGTGCCAGCAGCCCTACAACCCGGGGGAGTTGGGGTTACGAGCAGTACTTC. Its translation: CASSPTTRGSWGYEQYF.

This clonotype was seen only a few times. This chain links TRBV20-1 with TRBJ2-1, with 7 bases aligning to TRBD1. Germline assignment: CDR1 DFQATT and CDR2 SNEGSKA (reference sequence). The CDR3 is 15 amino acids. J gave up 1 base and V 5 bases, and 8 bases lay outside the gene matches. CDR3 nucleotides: TGCAGTGCTGGGACAGCACTTCGATCCTACAATGAGCAGTTCTTC. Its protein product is CSAGTALRSYNEQFF.

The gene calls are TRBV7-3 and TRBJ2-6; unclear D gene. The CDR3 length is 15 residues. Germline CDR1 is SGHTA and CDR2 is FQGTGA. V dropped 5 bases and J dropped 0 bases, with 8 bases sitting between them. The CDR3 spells CASSRVGSGANVLTF. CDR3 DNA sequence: TGTGCCAGCAGCCGCGTGGGCTCTGGGGCCAACGTCCTGACTTTC.

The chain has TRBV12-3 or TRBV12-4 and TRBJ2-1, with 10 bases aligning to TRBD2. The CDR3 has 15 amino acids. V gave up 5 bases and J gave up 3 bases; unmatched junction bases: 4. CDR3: CASSPSGRYYNEQFF. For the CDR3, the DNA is TGTGCCAGCAGTCCTAGCGGGAGATACTACAATGAGCAGTTCTTC.

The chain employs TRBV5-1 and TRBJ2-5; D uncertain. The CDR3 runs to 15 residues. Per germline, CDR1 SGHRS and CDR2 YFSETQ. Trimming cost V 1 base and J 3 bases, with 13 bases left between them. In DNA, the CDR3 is TGCGCCAGCAGCTTGTTTTCCGGGCTGGAAGAGACCCAGTACTTC. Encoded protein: CASSLFSGLEETQYF.

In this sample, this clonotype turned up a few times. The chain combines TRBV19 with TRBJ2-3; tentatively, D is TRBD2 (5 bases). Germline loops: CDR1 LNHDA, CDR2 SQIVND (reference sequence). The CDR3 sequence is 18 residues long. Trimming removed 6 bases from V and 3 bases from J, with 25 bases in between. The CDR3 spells CASRVNRRLTAGTDTQYF. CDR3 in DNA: TGTGCCAGTAGGGTGAACCGCCGACTAACCGCAGGAACAGATACGCAGTATTTT.

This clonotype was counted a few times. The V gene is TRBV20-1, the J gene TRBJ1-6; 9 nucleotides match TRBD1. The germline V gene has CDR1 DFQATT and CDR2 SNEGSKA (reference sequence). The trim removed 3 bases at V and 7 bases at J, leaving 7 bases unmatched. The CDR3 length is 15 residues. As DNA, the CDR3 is TGCAGTGCTAGGGGGACAGGGTTAATCAATTCACCCCTCCACTTT. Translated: CSARGTGLINSPLHF.